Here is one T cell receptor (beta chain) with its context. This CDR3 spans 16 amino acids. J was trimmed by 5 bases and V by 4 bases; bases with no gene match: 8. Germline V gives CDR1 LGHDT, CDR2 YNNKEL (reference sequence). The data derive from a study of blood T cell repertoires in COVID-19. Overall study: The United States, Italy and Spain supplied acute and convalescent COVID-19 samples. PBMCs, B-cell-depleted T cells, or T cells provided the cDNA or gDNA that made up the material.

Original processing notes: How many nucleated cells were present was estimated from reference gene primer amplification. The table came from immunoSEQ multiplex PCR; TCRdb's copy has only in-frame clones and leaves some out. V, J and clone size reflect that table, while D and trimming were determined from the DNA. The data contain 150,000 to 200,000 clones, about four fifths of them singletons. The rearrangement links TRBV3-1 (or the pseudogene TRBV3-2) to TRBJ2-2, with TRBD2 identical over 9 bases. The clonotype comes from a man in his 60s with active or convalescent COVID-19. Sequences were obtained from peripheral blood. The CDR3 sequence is CASSRSGGRWTGELFF. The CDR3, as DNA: TGTGCCAGCAGCCGGAGCGGGGGGCGGTGGACCGGGGAGCTGTTTTTT.